A selection of T cell receptor beta chains follows, all from one sample in a study of breast tumors, draining lymph nodes, adjacent tissues. In TCRdb, the multiplex PCR reads were re-called with MiXCR into one record per CDR3 protein. In the table there are 170,000 or so distinct CDR3 sequences, around a third of which are singletons. The source material was axillary lymph node tissue. The receptors stem from a female donor with breast cancer. Some clones in this sample may be carry-over from other donors' samples. The CDR3 runs from the conserved cysteine through the conserved F or W. Size is stated for part of the rows, as once, few or many counts, or as a class when the clone is expanded.

13 | TRBJ2-7 | TRBV29-1 | many | CSVEGQGLYEQYF
15 | TRBJ2-2 | TRBV7-9 | many | CASSFGQGHTGELFF
15 | TRBJ2-7 | TRBV19 | many | CASSLVRDRGHEQYF
11 | TRBJ2-7 | TRBV14 | many | CASSHSYEQYF
14 | TRBJ2-3 | TRBV7-3 | . | CANSLEAGMGTQYF
15 | TRBJ1-2 | TRBV30 | many | CAWTGLPLGSGGYTF
15 | TRBJ2-5 | TRBV7-3 | . | CASSPGSASGETQYF
12 | TRBJ2-1 | TRBV6-5 | few | CASRRFNNEQFF
16 | TRBJ1-3 | TRBV12-3/TRBV12-4 | many | CASSLTDRVRGNTIYF
14 | TRBJ2-5 | TRBV5-1 | many | CASSFGTAQETQYF
15 | TRBJ1-2 | TRBV4-2 | many | CASSQSWTGDYGYTF
13 | TRBJ2-3 | TRBV6-4 | many | CASSETVGNTQYF
14 | TRBJ2-7 | TRBV6-1 | . | CATGPSGKLYEQYF
18 | TRBJ2-5 | TRBV4-2 | many | CASSQEVSGTKFQETQYF
13 | TRBJ1-4 | TRBV6-4 | . | CASRGQPNEKLFF
13 | TRBJ2-4 | TRBV30 | few | CAWTGVVKNIQYF
16 | TRBJ1-4 | TRBV5-1 | many | CASSSQGAVENEKLFF
16 | TRBJ2-1 | TRBV16 | once | CASSQSRGPAHNEQFF
17 | TRBJ2-7 | TRBV6-2/TRBV6-3 | . | CASSYKATRGDPYEQYF
15 | TRBJ1-6 | TRBV10-3 | . | CAISPLGRRNSPLHF
17 | TRBJ2-6 | TRBV27 | . | CACSFGYRAPGANVLTF
16 | TRBJ1-3 | TRBV3-1 | many | CASSQLQGATGNTIYF
14 | TRBJ1-4 | TRBV7-2 | . | CASSFYRGDEKLFF
9 | TRBJ1-6 | TRBV12-3/TRBV12-4 | few | CASSLGTDF
17 | TRBJ2-1 | TRBV2 | many | CASSASWGGEVINEQFF
15 | TRBJ2-7 | TRBV5-4 | many | CASSLSAGEAYEQYF
15 | TRBJ1-6 | TRBV5-1 | many | CASTLSGGANSPLHF
15 | TRBJ1-2 | TRBV6-6 | many | CASGDPGHLRDGYTF
14 | TRBJ2-5 | TRBV10-1 | many | CASSESRLGRAQYF
19 | TRBJ1-5 | TRBV19 | few | CASSTIPGQTMKGNQPQHF
13 | TRBJ2-5 | TRBV7-3 | once | CASSAGNQETQYF
14 | TRBJ2-5 | TRBV11-3 | many | CASSSQGAGETQYF
14 | TRBJ2-7 | TRBV7-6 | many | CASSFGTGYSEQYF
18 | TRBJ1-3 | TRBV7-6 | many | CASSPPLGRTISGNTIYF
17 | TRBJ2-7 | TRBV6-1 | . | CASSRPTSGTGDYEQYF
16 | TRBJ1-5 | TRBV28 | . | CASSLDPTGRNQPQHF
17 | TRBJ2-3 | TRBV6-6 | . | CASSSGLGGGSTDTQYF
13 | TRBJ2-7 | TRBV5-1 | many | CASSSGTSYEQYF
15 | TRBJ1-6 | TRBV7-2 | many | CATSIRTGYSSPLHF
13 | TRBJ1-2 | TRBV5-1 | many | CASSFEGGDGYTF
15 | TRBJ1-2 | TRBV18 | . | CASSPTGDSNYGYTF